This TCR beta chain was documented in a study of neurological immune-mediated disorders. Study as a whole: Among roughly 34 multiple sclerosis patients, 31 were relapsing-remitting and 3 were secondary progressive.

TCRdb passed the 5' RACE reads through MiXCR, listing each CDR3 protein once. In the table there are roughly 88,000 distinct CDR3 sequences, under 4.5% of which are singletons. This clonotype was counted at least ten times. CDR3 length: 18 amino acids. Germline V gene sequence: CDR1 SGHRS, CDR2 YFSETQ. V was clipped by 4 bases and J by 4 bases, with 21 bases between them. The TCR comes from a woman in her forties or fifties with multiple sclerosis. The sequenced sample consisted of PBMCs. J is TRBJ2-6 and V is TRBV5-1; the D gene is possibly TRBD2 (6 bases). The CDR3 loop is CASSVEGTPLLGANVLTF. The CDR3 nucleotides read TGCGCCAGCAGCGTGGAGGGGACCCCCCTCTTGGGGGCCAACGTCCTGACTTTC.